This T cell receptor beta chain derives from a study of T-cell reconstitution after alpha-beta-depleted transplantation in children. Unique molecular identifiers were used to barcode this TCRbeta library. TCRdb reprocessed the PCR reads via MiXCR and lists one record per CDR3 protein. Here the sample spans approximately 640,000 distinct CDR3 sequences, 15% to 20% being singletons. Trimming removed 0 bases at V and 10 bases at J, with 13 bases between. Germline V lookup: CDR1 SGHRS, CDR2 YFSETQ. The CDR3 sequence is 13 residues long. This chain uses TRBV5-1 with TRBJ1-1; a weak D match, TRBD1 (6 bases). The clonotype originates from a human donor who donated a stem cell graft to a child with acute myeloid leukemia. Sequenced material: PBMCs from the stem cell graft donor, taken from the stem cell graft. CDR3 residues: CASSLAGTRGAFF. DNA for the CDR3: TGCGCCAGCAGCTTGGCCGGAACCAGGGGAGCTTTCTTT.